Listed below are T cell receptor beta chains from one sample, sequenced in a study of T cells expressing NK-cell markers. No DNA is given; TCRdb re-called the 5' RACE reads and lists each CDR3 protein once. The table for this sample gives hundreds of thousands of distinct CDR3 sequences. Sequencing was carried out using blood T cells: a sorted CD56 or NKG2C T cell subset, CD4+ or CD8+ T cells, or bulk PBMC T cells (not recorded which). The receptor source for this set is a man between 18 and 35 years old in good health. Each CDR3 is given with its conserved first and last residue.

v_gene	j_gene	CDR3aa
TRBV9	TRBJ2-7	CASSVAGLAGEGEQYF
TRBV10-3	TRBJ2-7	CAVRTSGSSFFEQYF
TRBV27	TRBJ2-1	CAISAGQGVNEQFF
TRBV4-3	TRBJ2-7	CASSQDKVPSYEQYF
TRBV7-9	TRBJ2-1	CASSLAPLLAGGPVYNEQFF
TRBV4-1	TRBJ2-5	CASSQELAGGVTQYF
TRBV20-1	TRBJ1-2	CSAIPRGGKNYGYTF
TRBV5-1	TRBJ1-1	CASSYPGRPPNTEAFF
TRBV7-9	TRBJ1-5	CASSPLGTHNQPQHF
TRBV3-1	TRBJ2-2	CASSSFTSGSHTGELFF
TRBV3-1	TRBJ2-5	CASSPTWAQETQYF
TRBV10-3	TRBJ1-2	CAISSRDSDTNYGYTF
TRBV20-1	TRBJ2-1	CSAVTAQTEGAASSYNEQFF
TRBV7-9	TRBJ2-2	CASSWQGIGELFF
TRBV20-1	TRBJ2-1	CSARDLWGEHEQFF
TRBV7-9	TRBJ2-2	CASSLAETNTGELFF
TRBV5-1	TRBJ1-2	CASRDDRSSGYTF
TRBV6-1	TRBJ2-7	CASRRGLAGDRAYEQYF
TRBV10-3	TRBJ2-4	CAISESPAGGGLAKNIQYF
TRBV28	TRBJ1-5	CASTDNQPQHF
TRBV5-1	TRBJ1-5	CASSWVIRFNQPQHF
TRBV20-1	TRBJ2-1	CSARGAPDRSYNEQFF
TRBV25-1	TRBJ1-1	CASRLQVNTEAFF